A selection of T cell receptor beta chains follows, all from one sample in a study of cytomegalovirus exposure and HLA in healthy donors. Assay used: immunoSEQ multiplex PCR; TCRdb lists only in-frame clones, some missing. The table records tens of thousands of clones, less than 85% of them present only once. Sequencing used PBMCs. These receptors were obtained from a man aged 30-40 years in good health and CMV-seropositive. Each CDR3 is given with its conserved first and last residue. D genes are given only for firm matches. Not every row has a clone size; where given, it reads once, few, many or a size class.

TRBJ2-1	TRBV2	NA	TRBD2	TGTGCCAGCATTGACAGACTAGCGGGGGGCTACAATGAGCAGTTCTTC	CASIDRLAGGYNEQFF
TRBJ2-1	TRBV28	few	NA	TGTGCCAGCAGGGGGACTCTCAATGAGCAGTTCTTC	CASRGTLNEQFF
TRBJ2-5	TRBV7-8	NA	NA	TGTGCCAGCAGCGCGGGGGAGACCCAGTACTTC	CASSAGETQYF
TRBJ1-1	TRBV6-5	NA	NA	TGTGCCAGCAGAAGTGCGGGACTAGCGAACACTGAAGCTTTCTTT	CASRSAGLANTEAFF
TRBJ2-1	TRBV10-3	NA	NA	TGTGCCATAACTCTGGGGGGCAATGAGCAGTTCTTC	CAITLGGNEQFF
TRBJ2-3	TRBV9	few	NA	TGTGCCAGCAGCCCAAGGACAGCCCTAGATACGCAGTATTTT	CASSPRTALDTQYF
TRBJ2-2	TRBV4-3	NA	TRBD2	TGCGCCAGCAGCCAAGACGGGACGGGAGGGAGCACCGGGGAGCTGTTTTTT	CASSQDGTGGSTGELFF
TRBJ1-2	TRBV7-2	NA	NA	TGTGCCAGCAGCCAGTCCTATGGCTACACCTTC	CASSQSYGYTF
TRBJ2-5	TRBV5-4	NA	NA	TGTGCCAGCACCTCACGGGCTCAGGGACTTCAAGAGACCCAGTACTTC	CASTSRAQGLQETQYF
TRBJ1-5	TRBV27	NA	NA	TGTGCCAGCAGTCTAGGGGGAATTGGAAATCAGCCCCAGCATTTT	CASSLGGIGNQPQHF
TRBJ2-6	TRBV30	NA	NA	TGTGCCTGGGCCACGGGGGCTGGGGCCAACGTCCTGACTTTC	CAWATGAGANVLTF
TRBJ1-1	TRBV9	NA	NA	TGTGCCAGCAGCGTGGGGACATTACCAAACACTGAAGCTTTCTTT	CASSVGTLPNTEAFF
TRBJ2-7	TRBV27	NA	TRBD1	TGTGCCAGCAGTCGACAGGGGTCCTACGAGCAGTACTTC	CASSRQGSYEQYF
TRBJ1-1	TRBV20-1	NA	NA	TGCAGTGCTAAACAGTGGACTGAAGCTTTCTTT	CSAKQWTEAFF
TRBJ1-4	TRBV6-1	NA	NA	TGTGCCAGCAGTGAAAGGAGGGAAAAACTGTTTTTT	CASSERREKLFF
TRBJ1-3	TRBV29-1	NA	NA	TGCAGCGTTTACGGACTTGAGGGAAACACCATATATTTT	CSVYGLEGNTIYF
TRBJ2-1	TRBV6-4	NA	TRBD2	TGTGCCAGCAGTGACTCGCGGGGGGGCAATGAGCAGTTCTTC	CASSDSRGGNEQFF
TRBJ2-3	TRBV19	NA	NA	TGTGCCAGTAGTATGACACCTCGGTCGGATACGCAGTATTTT	CASSMTPRSDTQYF
TRBJ2-5	TRBV7-2	NA	NA	TGTGCCAGCAGTTCGCCCGGGGAGACCCAGTACTTC	CASSSPGETQYF
TRBJ2-5	TRBV18	NA	TRBD1	TGTGCCAGCTCACTTACTACAGGGGGCGGAGAGACCCAGTACTTC	CASSLTTGGGETQYF
TRBJ1-1	TRBV11-3	NA	NA	TGTGCCAGCAGCTCTGGGAGCACTGAAGCTTTCTTT	CASSSGSTEAFF
TRBJ2-7	TRBV7-2	NA	TRBD2	TGTGCCAGCAGCCCTACTAGCGGGTCCTACGAGCAGTACTTC	CASSPTSGSYEQYF
TRBJ1-5	TRBV19	NA	NA	TGTGCCAGTAGTTTTGACTCATCGGGAGCCCAGCCCCAGCATTTT	CASSFDSSGAQPQHF
TRBJ2-3	TRBV9	NA	TRBD1	TGTGCCAGCAGCTCGGGACAGGAAACAGATACGCAGTATTTT	CASSSGQETDTQYF
TRBJ1-2	TRBV6-1	NA	TRBD1	TGTGCCAGCAGTCCGGGACAGGGACACTATGGCTACACCTTC	CASSPGQGHYGYTF
TRBJ2-1	TRBV19	NA	NA	TGTGCCAGTAGAATAAGGGCAGGGGATTACAATGAGCAGTTCTTC	CASRIRAGDYNEQFF
TRBJ1-1	TRBV2	NA	TRBD1	TGTGCCAGCAGTGAATTCACCGTGGACAGGGATGAAGCTTTCTTT	CASSEFTVDRDEAFF
TRBJ2-3	TRBV6-1	NA	TRBD2	TGTGCCAGCCAAAGCGGGGGGTCAGATACGCAGTATTTT	CASQSGGSDTQYF
TRBJ2-1	TRBV4-3	few	NA	TGCGCCAGCAGCCAAGTACTGGTATATGAGCAGTTCTTC	CASSQVLVYEQFF
TRBJ2-7	TRBV30	NA	TRBD2	TGTGCCCGAGGGCGGGGGACCTACGAGCAGTACTTC	CARGRGTYEQYF
TRBJ2-2	TRBV6-5	few	NA	TGTGCCAGCAGTTACTCGGGGAGCACTACCGGGGAGCTGTTTTTT	CASSYSGSTTGELFF
TRBJ2-1	TRBV11-2	NA	NA	TGTGCCAGCAGCTCTACAGTTAATGAGCAGTTCTTC	CASSSTVNEQFF
TRBJ2-1	TRBV7-2	NA	TRBD2	TGTGCCAGCAGCTTATGGGTAGCGGGGGGGCATGAGCAGTTCTTC	CASSLWVAGGHEQFF
TRBJ1-2	TRBV27	NA	NA	TGTGCCAGCAGTTTATCCGGGGGTGGCTATGGCTACACCTTC	CASSLSGGGYGYTF
TRBJ2-5	TRBV5-6	few	TRBD2	TGTGCCAGCAGCTCAATAGCGGGGGGGATTAAGACCCAGTACTTC	CASSSIAGGIKTQYF
TRBJ2-1	TRBV27	NA	TRBD2	TGTGCCAGCAGTTCCTTCCTAGCGGGAGGAAACAATGAGCAGTTCTTC	CASSSFLAGGNNEQFF
TRBJ1-1	TRBV29-1	NA	TRBD1	TGCAGCGTGAGCCGTACAGGGGGCGAGATCGCTGAAGCTTTCTTT	CSVSRTGGEIAEAFF
TRBJ2-7	TRBV7-9	NA	NA	TGTGCCAGCAGCCCTAGACGTGTAGGTCGGGGGTCCTACGAGCAGTACTTC	CASSPRRVGRGSYEQYF
TRBJ1-1	TRBV14	NA	TRBD1	TGTGCCAGCAGCCAAGTAGATCGACGGTCAGGGGGACCGAACACTGAAGCTTTCTTT	CASSQVDRRSGGPNTEAFF
TRBJ1-2	TRBV19	NA	NA	TGTGCCAGTAGTATTGATGGGCTCATGGGCTATGGCTACACCTTC	CASSIDGLMGYGYTF
TRBJ1-6	TRBV18	few	NA	TGTGCCAGCTCACCAACAACACAAGAATCACCCCTCCACTTT	CASSPTTQESPLHF
TRBJ2-6	TRBV21-1	NA	NA	TGTGCCAGCAGCAAAGCGCTATGGGGGACTAGCGGGAGAGCTGGGGCCAACGTCCTGACTTTC	CASSKALWGTSGRAGANVLTF
TRBJ2-5	TRBV29-1	few	NA	TGCAGCGTTGGGACACCTCAAGAGACCCAGTACTTC	CSVGTPQETQYF
TRBJ1-1	TRBV6-5	NA	NA	TGTGCCAGCAGTTACGTTCCGACAGGCCTCACTGAAGCTTTCTTT	CASSYVPTGLTEAFF
TRBJ2-1	TRBV29-1	NA	NA	TGCAGCGTTGCCCAAGTGCCCTCCGAGGAGCAGTTCTTC	CSVAQVPSEEQFF
TRBJ1-3	TRBV4-2	NA	NA	TGTGCCAGCAGCCAAGACGCAGGGTTGGCTGGAAACACCATATATTTT	CASSQDAGLAGNTIYF
TRBJ1-1	TRBV6-5	NA	NA	TGTGCCAGCAGGTCTAGGGGGTATGAAGCTTTCTTT	CASRSRGYEAFF
TRBJ1-1	TRBV25-1	once	NA	TGTGCCAGCAGTGAATACCCGGGGGGAGTGAACACTGAAGCTTTCTTT	CASSEYPGGVNTEAFF
TRBJ2-1	TRBV5-4	NA	TRBD1	TGTGCCAGCAGTCTACCCGGACAGGGACGAGAGCAGTTCTTC	CASSLPGQGREQFF
TRBJ1-2	TRBV2	once	NA	TGTGCCAGCAGTGTAGAGGGTTCCCCCTCCTATGGCTACACCTTC	CASSVEGSPSYGYTF
TRBJ1-1	TRBV11-2	NA	TRBD1	TGTGCCAGCAGACCTCCATGGACAGGGGACCGGGGCACTGAAGCTTTCTTT	CASRPPWTGDRGTEAFF
TRBJ1-4	TRBV6-6	NA	NA	TGTGCCAGCACCCAGGGGCCGTACGGAAAACTGTTTTTT	CASTQGPYGKLFF
TRBJ2-2	TRBV30	NA	NA	TGTGCCTGGACCCCCCGGCGGTCGGGGACCGGGGAGCTGTTTTTT	CAWTPRRSGTGELFF
TRBJ1-6	TRBV4-2	NA	TRBD1	TGTGCCAGCAGCCGAACGACAGGGGGTAATTCACCCCTCCACTTT	CASSRTTGGNSPLHF
TRBJ1-1	TRBV2	NA	NA	TGTGCCAGCAGTGATGCGGGCGGGACTGAAGCTTTCTTT	CASSDAGGTEAFF
TRBJ2-3	TRBV6-5	NA	NA	TGTGCCAGCAGTTACAGGACAGTTAAACCAGATACGCAGTATTTT	CASSYRTVKPDTQYF
TRBJ1-6	TRBV30	once	NA	TGTGCCTGGAGTCGCGACGGGGTTTCACCCCTCCACTTT	CAWSRDGVSPLHF
TRBJ2-1	TRBV4-2	NA	NA	TGTGCCAGCAGCCAACACAGGGAAACCTACAATGAGCAGTTCTTC	CASSQHRETYNEQFF
TRBJ2-1	TRBV7-9	NA	TRBD2	TGTGCCAGCAGCCCAACTAGCGGGGGGGACAATGAGCAGTTCTTC	CASSPTSGGDNEQFF
TRBJ2-1	TRBV7-2	few	NA	TGTGCCAGCACCCCCCAACGGAGGGCAAATGAGCAGTTCTTC	CASTPQRRANEQFF